What follows are 13 T cell receptor beta chains derived from one specimen sequenced in a study of blood T cell repertoires in COVID-19. TCRdb keeps only in-frame clones here, not all; method: immunoSEQ multiplex PCR. The sample includes hundreds of thousands of clones, about 90% of them seen just once. The sample consisted of peripheral blood. Every receptor here comes from a woman aged 18-30 years who had recovered from COVID-19.

The rearrangement joins TRBV4-3 to TRBJ2-7; 13 nucleotides line up with TRBD2. The CDR3 sequence is 15 residues long. J was trimmed by 2 bases and V by 3 bases; bases with no gene match: 1. The germline CDR1 and CDR2 sequences are LGHNA and YSLEER. The CDR3, as DNA: TGCGCCAGCAGCCAGGGACTAGCGGGACCCTACGAGCAGTACTTC. Protein: CASSQGLAGPYEQYF.

This rearrangement joins TRBV11-2 to TRBJ1-1; TRBD1 matches 7 bases. The CDR3 is 15 residues long. The germline V gene has CDR1 SGHAT and CDR2 FQNNGV. J was trimmed by 3 bases and V by 1 base; bases with no gene match: 5. The CDR3 reads CASSLGTGWDTEAFF. The CDR3 bases are TGTGCCAGCAGCTTAGGGACAGGTTGGGACACTGAAGCTTTCTTT.

The CDR3 DNA reads as TGTGCCAGCAGTCCCAGGGGGCCGACTGAAGCTTTCTTT. Translation gives CASSPRGPTEAFF. The rearrangement joins TRBV5-4 to TRBJ1-1, with 8 nucleotides matching TRBD1. CDR3 size: 13 residues. The germline V gene encodes CDR1 SGHNT and CDR2 YYREEE (reference sequence). V lost 5 bases and J lost 5; bases outside the gene matches: 5. Combining the CDR3 with reference TRBV5-4 and TRBJ1-1 gives the whole variable domain ETGVTQSPTHLIKTRGQQVTLRCSSQSGHNTVSWYQQALGQGPQFIFQYYREEENGRGNFPPRFSGLQFPNYSSELNVNALELDDSALYLCASSPRGPTEAFFGQGTRLTVV.

V and J are TRBV10-3 and TRBJ1-1, with unresolved D. CDR3 length: 12 amino acids. V was cut by 8 bases and J by 4 bases, with 11 bases left in between. Germline assignment: CDR1 ENHRY and CDR2 SYGVKD. For the CDR3, the DNA is TGTGCCATCGGTTCGGAGGCCACTGAAGCTTTCTTT. Its translation is CAIGSEATEAFF.

This chain connects TRBV9 to TRBJ1-5; D is possibly TRBD1 (5 bases). CDR3 size: 13 residues. The germline V gene encodes CDR1 SGDLS and CDR2 YYNGEE. V was cut by 0 bases and J by 9 bases, with 10 bases left in between. Here the CDR3 reads CASSVGQGLPQHF. CDR3 sequence (DNA): TGTGCCAGCAGCGTAGGGCAGGGTCTGCCCCAGCATTTT.

This chain joins TRBV12-5 and TRBJ1-2, with TRBD1 matching 7 bases. The J segment lost 6 bases and the V segment lost 6 bases, leaving 10 bases of the junction unmatched. The germline V gene has CDR1 LGHNT and CDR2 FRNRAP. This CDR3 has 14 residues. CDR3 region: CASGVTTGWHGYTF. For the CDR3, the DNA is TGTGCTAGTGGGGTTACGACAGGGTGGCATGGCTACACCTTC. Filled out from reference TRBV12-5 and TRBJ1-2, the complete variable domain reads DARVTQTPRHKVTEMGQEVTMRCQPILGHNTVFWYRQTMMQGLELLAYFRNRAPLDDSGMPKDRFSAEMPDATLATLKIQPSEPRDSAVYFCASGVTTGWHGYTFGSGTRLTVV.

The V and J genes are TRBV3-1 (or the pseudogene TRBV3-2) and TRBJ2-3, with a possible D match to TRBD2 (5 bases). The germline V gene has CDR1 LGHDT and CDR2 YNNKEL (reference sequence). Trimming cost V 0 bases and J 5 bases, with 15 bases left between them. The CDR3 has 16 residues. CDR3 coding DNA: TGTGCCAGCAGCCAAGAGCAGCGGCGGAACTTAGATACGCAGTATTTT. Its translation: CASSQEQRRNLDTQYF.

The rearrangement links TRBV5-1 to TRBJ1-1; D gene ambiguous. Germline assignment: CDR1 SGHRS and CDR2 YFSETQ. V was pared by 1 base and J by 2 bases, with 18 bases between. The CDR3 is 17 amino acids. The CDR3 region is CASSLKVGARQNTEAFF. Written as DNA, the CDR3 is TGCGCCAGCAGCTTGAAGGTCGGTGCCAGGCAAAACACTGAAGCTTTCTTT.

V gene TRBV5-6 combines with J gene TRBJ1-2; D is uncertain. V lost 4 bases, J lost 3 bases, and 13 bases lay in between. Germline V lookup: CDR1 SGHDT, CDR2 YYEEEE. The CDR3 extends over 14 amino acids. The CDR3 DNA sequence: TGTGCCAGCAGCCAAGACACAGCCTACTATGGCTACACCTTC. Translated, it gives CASSQDTAYYGYTF.

This chain links TRBV11-2 with TRBJ2-3; D possibly corresponds to TRBD1 (5 bases). CDR1 and CDR2 (germline): SGHAT, FQNNGV. The CDR3 consists of 15 residues. The V end lost 3 bases, the J end lost 2 bases, and 12 bases lay between the germline ends. DNA of the CDR3: TGTGCCAGCAGCTTGGATAGGGGCAACACAGATACGCAGTATTTT. Amino acids: CASSLDRGNTDTQYF.

This chain connects TRBV6-5 to TRBJ1-6; D gene uncertain. This CDR3 is 14 amino acids long. Germline lookup yields CDR1 MNHEY and CDR2 SVGAGI. Trimming took 5 bases from V and 4 from J, leaving 9 bases between them. The CDR3 DNA reads TGTGCCAGCAGTAGAGGGATTTATAATTCACCCCTCCACTTT. This encodes CASSRGIYNSPLHF.

The chain has TRBV7-9 and TRBJ1-2; D remains ambiguous. The germline CDR1 and CDR2 sequences are SEHNR and FQNEAQ (reference sequence). Trimming removed 6 bases at V and 4 bases at J, with 9 bases between. This CDR3 has 12 amino acids. The chain's CDR3 is CASRGSFYGYTF. The CDR3 DNA reads as TGTGCCAGCAGGGGCAGCTTCTATGGCTACACCTTC.

The chain is built from TRBV6-5 and TRBJ1-2; no firm D call. Per the germline V gene, CDR1 is MNHEY and CDR2 is SVGAGI. This CDR3 has 12 residues. With 2 bases removed from V and 4 bases from J, the gap between germline ends came to 5 bases. CDR3 nucleotide sequence: TGTGCCAGCAGTTACGGAGGCTATGGCTACACCTTC. Translation: CASSYGGYGYTF.